This T cell receptor beta chain was captured by sequencing in a study of CD8+CD57+ T cells in acquired aplastic anemia (dated by TCRdb to 2017 to 2018). Study-wide context: DNA extracted from sorted CD4+ and CD8+ cells had a mean of about 3 ug, with a range of roughly 0.19 to 27.4 ug. CD8+CD57+ expansion was defined as a frequency above the mean frequency observed in healthy subjects.

The patients picked for sequencing were ones in whom flow cytometry had shown an expansion of CD8+CD57+ cells. All patients had severe acquired aplastic anemia diagnosed by International Study of Aplastic Anemia and Agranulocytosis and Camitta criteria. At the time blood was sampled, none of the patients had received any therapy. The study deep-sequenced TCR repertoires of sorted CD4+ and CD8+ blood T cells from severe aplastic anemia patients and healthy subjects. Patients were enrolled under clinicaltrials.gov protocols 00001620, 01623167, 00001397, 00071045, 00081523 and 00961064 in the USA. Ficoll-Paque density gradient centrifugation was used to isolate peripheral blood mononuclear cells. Before DNA extraction, CD4+ and CD8+ T cells were sorted with FACS or magnetic beads. The full study reports these points: Some 30 CD8+ CDR3 sequences were shared between patients and controls but appeared highly expressed in patients and within their immunodominant clones. CD8+ Simpson's diversity did not differ significantly between patients and healthy controls (P=0.060).

Genomic DNA served as template for TCR beta VDJ combination and CDR3 sequence profiling. TCR repertoire sequencing was run on an Illumina HiSeq 2000. The authors' pipeline ran thus. TRBV/TRBJ rearrangement plots, CDR3 size and DJ length profiles, and Simpson's diversity index were used to assess repertoires. The most abundant DNA sequence in the deep sequencing data was defined as the immunodominant clone. CDR3 amino acid sequences were screened for sharing across subjects and were compared with published repertoires and the VDJdb database. In TCRdb, the public reads were trimmed at Q25 with fastp and aligned with MiXCR, with productive beta chains retained. Rows with one shared CDR3 protein collapse into an entry with the most common genes and DNA. The V and J calls shown here were made by TCRdb, not taken from the authors' results. This sample holds around 430,000 distinct CDR3 sequences; under 40% were observed only once. In total, the top ten clones hold 0.75% to 0.95% of the sample.

The CDR3 starts with the cysteine, ends with the phenylalanine, and has 15 residues. The entry retains the CDR3 DNA only, 45 bases that are in frame from base 1. The junction shows trimming of 8 bases on V and 0 bases on J, plus 14 bases between the germline ends. CDR1 and CDR2, looked up from the germline V gene, are MGHDK and SYGVNS. Comments on this clonotype: Its antigen remains unidentified. There are no base qualities to consult, and no much larger clone falls within one base.

The TCR originated in a human donor with aplastic anemia. In this chain, TRBV25-1 is recombined with TRBJ1-5; the D gene assignment is ambiguous. Sequenced input: sorted CD4+, CD8+, or CD8+CD57+ T cells (not recorded which) from PBMCs. Read as DNA, the sequence is TGTGCCAGCTCACCAGAGGGTTATAGCAATCAGCCCCAGCATTTT. The translation is CASSPEGYSNQPQHF.